This T cell receptor beta chain originates from a study of T cell responses to AZD1222 COVID-19 vaccine. Study-level findings and limits: Mostly white British, mostly female donors; authors suggested clonal diversity may be underestimated.

From germline, CDR1 is SGDLS and CDR2 YYNGEE. Trimming cost V 5 bases and J 7 bases, with 24 bases left between them. The CDR3 runs 16 residues. The protocol was immunoSEQ multiplex PCR, while the TCRdb copy is restricted to in-frame clones and leaves out a portion. Seen here are 150,000 or so clones, 85% to 90% observed once, and the top ten hold 20% to 25%. Comments on this clone: What it recognizes is unknown.

The receptor comes from an adult in good health. The chain employs TRBV9 and TRBJ1-2; the D is unclear. The source was peripheral blood, collected on day 0 of AZD1222 vaccination. The CDR3 nucleotides read TGTGCCAGCAGTGAAGGGAGAGGGATCAGCTTCCGTGGCTACACCTTC. This codes for CASSEGRGISFRGYTF.